This TCR beta chain is from a study of glioma-infiltrating T cells listed by TCRdb under 2016. At the level of the whole study: Sequencing of TCR alpha- and beta-chain repertoires was performed on glioma tissue, on non-neoplastic brain tissue, and on matched peripheral blood mononuclear cells. To measure how far tissue and blood T-cell populations diverged, each tissue-infiltrating repertoire was compared against the peripheral blood repertoire of the same patient. Three low-grade glioma patients, roughly eight primary glioblastoma patients, and three non-glioma patients who contributed non-neoplastic brain tissue made up the paired cohort. Overall results and qualifications from the work: The group comparisons were based on small numbers of patients: three non-neoplastic, three low-grade glioma and roughly eight glioblastoma patients. In non-neoplastic patients, VJ-independent divergence between tissue and blood fell below expectation, whereas in all gliomas, and especially in low-grade gliomas, the divergence rose above expectation. Very few CDR3 sequences were shared between tissue and blood, attributed to high CDR3 diversity and limited sampling.

This clonotype was recorded many times. This clone's antigen is unknown. No much larger clone is present one base from it, and per-base qualities are unavailable. CDR1 and CDR2 (SGHAT, FQNNGV) derive from the germline V gene. The V and J ends are trimmed by 6 bases and 5 bases, leaving 25 bases between them. The CDR3 spans 17 residues, from the cysteine through the phenylalanine. Only the CDR3 portion is preserved as DNA: 51 bases, with reading frame beginning at the first base. TCR alpha and beta CDR3 regions were amplified with the iRepertoire nested amplicon-rescue multiplex PCR (arm-PCR) platform from RNA. One-step reverse transcription and amplification used about 95-400 ng of tissue mRNA or PBMC total RNA as input. Following bead purification, Illumina adapters were added by a secondary multiplex PCR, and libraries between 200 and 400 bp were gel-purified. Demultiplexing relied on internal 6-nucleotide barcodes carried by the libraries. Sequencing of the libraries was done on an Illumina MiSeq using 2x220 or 2x250 nucleotide paired-end reads. The source study handled its data this way. Paired reads were merged using FLASH 1.2.11 and aligned with BWA-MEM to the GRCh37 human genome, and TRA and TRB reads were then extracted. An IMGT-derived reference of cassette sequences and CDR3 motifs, with pseudogenes included, was used for V and J assignment. Reads were translated in three frames, and productive CDR3s were defined as those with a C...FGXG motif and no stop codons. Clonotypes were defined as unique combinations of V-J cassette pair and CDR3 amino acid sequence. Reads were filtered by Hamming distance, with the threshold set by the sequence error rate of each sample in mapped regions. The raw public data were reprocessed by TCRdb itself: fastp quality trimming at Q25, MiXCR clonotype calling, in-frame beta chains only. Identical CDR3 protein sequences are pooled into one entry, listed with their most common genes and DNA. In this record, the V and J calls reflect TCRdb's handling and not the investigators' own analysis. Within this sample are 90,000 to 100,000 distinct CDR3 sequences, with 35% to 45% of them counted one time only. The top ten hold approximately 38% of the sample.

This receptor was taken from a human donor with low-grade glioma or glioblastoma, undergoing nonglioma brain surgery, or in good health (not recorded which). The V gene is TRBV11-2 and the J gene is TRBJ2-5; TRBD2 is perhaps the D gene, given 6 matching bases. The sample consisted of glioma tissue, nonneoplastic brain tissue, or PBMCs (not recorded which). This receptor carries the CDR3 CASSPGTSAWSGETQYF. The DNA sequence reads TGTGCCAGCAGTCCCGGGACTTCTGCCTGGTCTGGGGAGACCCAGTACTTC. Where the CDR3 stops, the reference TRBV11-2 and TRBJ2-5 genes take over; the full variable domain is EAGVAQSPRYKIIEKRQSVAFWCNPISGHATLYWYQQILGQGPKLLIQFQNNGVVDDSQLPKDRFSAERLKGVDSTLKIQPAKLEDSAVYLCASSPGTSAWSGETQYFGPGTRLLVL.